The clone carrying this T cell receptor (beta chain) was detected only a few times. Authors' data handling: Estimation of nucleated cell counts was performed using reference gene primer amplification. The assay was immunoSEQ multiplex PCR, and TCRdb's table has in-frame clones only and misses some. That table supplies the V and J calls and clone size; D and trimming were determined from the DNA. Altogether 30,000 to 35,000 clones are present, around 77% being singletons, with the ten largest covering 16%. The CDR3 loop spans 16 amino acids. V lost 3 bases and J 2 bases, leaving 15 bases between the germline ends. Germline CDR1 SEHNR, CDR2 FQNEAQ (reference sequence). The entry originates in a study of blood T cell repertoires in COVID-19. Turning to the study itself: The United States, Italy and Spain supplied acute and convalescent COVID-19 samples.

The genes are TRBV7-9 and TRBJ2-3; D is possibly TRBD2 (7 bases). The TCR originated in a human donor in a cohort sampled during active COVID-19. Material: peripheral blood. Here the CDR3 DNA reads TGTGCCAGCAGCTTTCGGGGGGCAGGTTACACAGATACGCAGTATTTT. Its protein product is CASSFRGAGYTDTQYF.